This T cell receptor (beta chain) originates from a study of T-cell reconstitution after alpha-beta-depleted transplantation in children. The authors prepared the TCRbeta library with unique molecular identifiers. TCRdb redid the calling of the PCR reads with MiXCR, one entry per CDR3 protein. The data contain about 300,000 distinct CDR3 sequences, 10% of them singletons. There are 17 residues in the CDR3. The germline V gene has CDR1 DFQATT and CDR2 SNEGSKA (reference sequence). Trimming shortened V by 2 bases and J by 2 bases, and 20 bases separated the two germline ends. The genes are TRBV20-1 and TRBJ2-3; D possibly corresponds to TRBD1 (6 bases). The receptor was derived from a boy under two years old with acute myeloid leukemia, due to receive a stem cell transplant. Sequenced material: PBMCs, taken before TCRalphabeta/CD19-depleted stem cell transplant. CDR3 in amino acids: CSARRPSWDTSTDTQYF. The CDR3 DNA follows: TGCAGTGCTAGACGACCTTCGTGGGACACTTCCACAGATACGCAGTATTTT.